Listed below are T cell receptor beta chains from one sample, sequenced in a study of blood T cell repertoires in COVID-19. Libraries were prepared by immunoSEQ multiplex PCR; TCRdb keeps only in-frame clonotypes and omits some of them. The sample contains approximately 210,000 clones, roughly 84% of which appear only once. Sequenced sample: peripheral blood. These receptors were collected from a woman at least 80 years old with acute or convalescent COVID-19. Each CDR3 is given with its conserved first and last residue. The order of the fields is V gene, CDR3 protein.

V gene: TRBV27; CDR3 protein: CASSLSPRQGHGYTF
V gene: TRBV4-3; CDR3 protein: CASSLLGSGYNEQFF
V gene: TRBV7-9; CDR3 protein: CASSPLGGTGDSPLHF
V gene: TRBV7-2; CDR3 protein: CASSPKPRYEQFF
V gene: TRBV4-3; CDR3 protein: CASSQRGGTDTQYF
V gene: TRBV28; CDR3 protein: CASSPGGGAEAFF
V gene: TRBV18; CDR3 protein: CASSPEAAYGYTF
V gene: TRBV5-1; CDR3 protein: CASSPMAGQDTQYF
V gene: TRBV11-2; CDR3 protein: CASSRGPADEQFF
V gene: TRBV15; CDR3 protein: CATKEGITDTQYF
V gene: TRBV30; CDR3 protein: CAWSQGSAGNTIYF
V gene: TRBV19; CDR3 protein: CASSPTGSSTDTQYF
V gene: TRBV2; CDR3 protein: CASNLRTTNEKLFF
V gene: TRBV11-2; CDR3 protein: CASSEQGIGETQYF
V gene: TRBV5-1; CDR3 protein: CASSSLTGEETQYF
V gene: TRBV27; CDR3 protein: CASSLKTGTYNSPLHF
V gene: TRBV29-1; CDR3 protein: CSVRAGGSNQPQHF
V gene: TRBV5-1; CDR3 protein: CASSPGQSNQPQHF
V gene: TRBV9; CDR3 protein: CASSTQTGDTEAFF
V gene: TRBV9; CDR3 protein: CASPDNNNEQFF
V gene: TRBV7-2; CDR3 protein: CASSVTQTGASGNTIYF
V gene: TRBV28; CDR3 protein: CASSLEIQPQHF
V gene: TRBV2; CDR3 protein: CASSQGQFQETQYF
V gene: TRBV30; CDR3 protein: CAWGRVAHEQYF
V gene: TRBV9; CDR3 protein: CASSVSGGLPREAFF
V gene: TRBV7-3; CDR3 protein: CASSLTHSGEVEAFF
V gene: TRBV7-2; CDR3 protein: CASSLGSSGPYEQYF
V gene: TRBV6-2/TRBV6-3; CDR3 protein: CASSQGPNSPLHF
V gene: TRBV4-2; CDR3 protein: CASSQAQGSTEAFF
V gene: TRBV2; CDR3 protein: CASSWAGNTEAFF
V gene: TRBV27; CDR3 protein: CASTPRKQGGHGYTF
V gene: TRBV15; CDR3 protein: CATSREAGVGNTIYF
V gene: TRBV7-2; CDR3 protein: CASSSPGERRRNEQFF
V gene: TRBV9; CDR3 protein: CASSGGYSGNTIYF
V gene: TRBV3-1/TRBV3-2; CDR3 protein: CASSHVRTGSYEQYF
V gene: TRBV7-2; CDR3 protein: CASSLPETGPHQPQHF
V gene: TRBV4-2; CDR3 protein: CASSQDEGVGGYTF
V gene: TRBV5-1; CDR3 protein: CASAWGDGKDTQYF
V gene: TRBV6-5; CDR3 protein: CASQIPGGSTEAFF
V gene: TRBV3-1/TRBV3-2; CDR3 protein: CASSQDLRAATYEQYF
V gene: TRBV19; CDR3 protein: CASSSTATGGETQYF
V gene: TRBV30; CDR3 protein: CAFTTVNTEAFF
V gene: TRBV7-9; CDR3 protein: CASSDRDSLGTGELFF